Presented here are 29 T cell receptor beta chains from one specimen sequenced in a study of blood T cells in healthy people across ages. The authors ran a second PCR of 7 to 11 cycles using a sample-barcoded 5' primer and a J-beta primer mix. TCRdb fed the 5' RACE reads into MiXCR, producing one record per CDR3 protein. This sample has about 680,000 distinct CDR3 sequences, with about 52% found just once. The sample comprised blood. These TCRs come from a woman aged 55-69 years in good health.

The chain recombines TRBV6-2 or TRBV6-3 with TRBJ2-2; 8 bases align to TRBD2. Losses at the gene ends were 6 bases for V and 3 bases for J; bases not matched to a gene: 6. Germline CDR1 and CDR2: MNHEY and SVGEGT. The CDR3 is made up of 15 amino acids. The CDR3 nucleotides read TGTGCCAGCAGACCGACTAGCGAATACACCGGGGAGCTGTTTTTT. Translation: CASRPTSEYTGELFF.

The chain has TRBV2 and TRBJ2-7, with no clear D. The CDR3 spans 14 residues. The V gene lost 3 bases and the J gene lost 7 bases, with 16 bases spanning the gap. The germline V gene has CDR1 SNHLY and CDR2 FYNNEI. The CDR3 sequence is CASSDGRPPNEQYF. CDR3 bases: TGTGCCAGCAGTGATGGCAGGCCCCCCAATGAGCAGTACTTC.

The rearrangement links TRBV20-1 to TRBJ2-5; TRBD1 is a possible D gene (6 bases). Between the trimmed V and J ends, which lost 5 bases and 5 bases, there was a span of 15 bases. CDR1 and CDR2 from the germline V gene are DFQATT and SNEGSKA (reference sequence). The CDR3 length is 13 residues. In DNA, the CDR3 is TGCAGTGCTGCTACAGGGTGGGGGGAGACCCAGTACTTC. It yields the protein CSAATGWGETQYF.

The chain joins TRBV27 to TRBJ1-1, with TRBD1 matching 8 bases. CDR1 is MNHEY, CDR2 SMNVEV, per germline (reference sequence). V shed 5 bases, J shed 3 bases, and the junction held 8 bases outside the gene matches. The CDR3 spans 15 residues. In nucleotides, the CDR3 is TGTGCCAGCAGTCCCGACAGGGGCGGGTACACTGAAGCTTTCTTT. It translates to CASSPDRGGYTEAFF.

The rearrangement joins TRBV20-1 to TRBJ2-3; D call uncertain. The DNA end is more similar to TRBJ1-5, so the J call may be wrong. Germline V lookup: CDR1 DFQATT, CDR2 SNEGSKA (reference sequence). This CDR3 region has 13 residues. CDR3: CSASLTSTDTQHF. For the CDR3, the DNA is TGCAGTGCTAGTCTGACTAGCACAGATACGCAGCATTTT.

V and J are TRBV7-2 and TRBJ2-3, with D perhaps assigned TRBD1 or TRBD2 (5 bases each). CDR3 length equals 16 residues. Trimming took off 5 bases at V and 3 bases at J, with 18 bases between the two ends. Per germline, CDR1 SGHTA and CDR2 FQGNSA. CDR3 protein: CASSPWVGATTDTQYF. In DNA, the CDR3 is TGTGCCAGCAGCCCCTGGGTCGGGGCCACTACAGATACGCAGTATTTT.

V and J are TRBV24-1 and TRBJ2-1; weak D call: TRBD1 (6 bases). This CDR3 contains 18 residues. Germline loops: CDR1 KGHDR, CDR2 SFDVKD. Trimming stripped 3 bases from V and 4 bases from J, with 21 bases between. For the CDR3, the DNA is TGTGCCACCAGTGATCGGCAGACAGGCCTAAGGGGATACAATGAGCAGTTCTTC. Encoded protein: CATSDRQTGLRGYNEQFF.

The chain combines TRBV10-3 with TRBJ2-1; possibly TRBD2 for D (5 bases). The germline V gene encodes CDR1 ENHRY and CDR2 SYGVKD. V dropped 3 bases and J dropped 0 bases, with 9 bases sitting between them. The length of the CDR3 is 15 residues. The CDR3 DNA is TGTGCCATCAGTGAAGGAGCGGCCTCCTACAATGAGCAGTTCTTC. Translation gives CAISEGAASYNEQFF.

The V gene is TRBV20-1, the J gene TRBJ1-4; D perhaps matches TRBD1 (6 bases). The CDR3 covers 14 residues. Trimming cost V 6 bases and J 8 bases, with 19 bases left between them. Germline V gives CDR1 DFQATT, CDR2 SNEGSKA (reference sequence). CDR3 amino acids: CSASNRVGPEKLFF. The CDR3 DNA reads TGCAGTGCCAGTAACAGGGTAGGGCCCGAAAAACTGTTTTTT.

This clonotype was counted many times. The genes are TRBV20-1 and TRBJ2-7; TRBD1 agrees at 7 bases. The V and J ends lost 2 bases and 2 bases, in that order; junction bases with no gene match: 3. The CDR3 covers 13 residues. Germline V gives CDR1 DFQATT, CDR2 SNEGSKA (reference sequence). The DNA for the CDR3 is TGCAGTGCTAGATGGGACAGCCCCTACGAGCAGTACTTC. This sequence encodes CSARWDSPYEQYF.

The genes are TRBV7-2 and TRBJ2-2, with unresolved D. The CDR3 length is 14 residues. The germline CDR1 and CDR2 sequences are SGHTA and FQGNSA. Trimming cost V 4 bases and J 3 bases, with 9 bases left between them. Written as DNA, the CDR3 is TGTGCCAGCAGCTGGACCCGGGACACCGGGGAGCTGTTTTTT. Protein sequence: CASSWTRDTGELFF.

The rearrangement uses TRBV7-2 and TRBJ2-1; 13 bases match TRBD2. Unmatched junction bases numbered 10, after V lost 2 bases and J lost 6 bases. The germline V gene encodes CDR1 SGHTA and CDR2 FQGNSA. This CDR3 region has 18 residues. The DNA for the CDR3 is TGTGCCAGCAGCTTAATCCCGGGACTAGCGGGATTTGGCAATGAGCAGTTCTTC. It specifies CASSLIPGLAGFGNEQFF.

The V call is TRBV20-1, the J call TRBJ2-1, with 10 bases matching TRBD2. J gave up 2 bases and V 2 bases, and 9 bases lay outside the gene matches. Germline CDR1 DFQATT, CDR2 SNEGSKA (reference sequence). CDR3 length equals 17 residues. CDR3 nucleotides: TGCAGTGCTAGACAAGCGGGAGGGCCGGGAACCTACAATGAGCAGTTCTTC. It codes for CSARQAGGPGTYNEQFF.

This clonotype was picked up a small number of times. The CDR3 loop reads CSGRDGTSSTDTQYF. The DNA for the CDR3 is TGCAGCGGCAGAGATGGGACCTCTAGCACAGATACGCAGTATTTT. V gene TRBV29-1 combines with J gene TRBJ2-3, with D possibly called TRBD1 or TRBD2 (5 bases each). The V and J ends lost 7 bases and 0 bases respectively, with 17 bases between them. Germline values: CDR1 SQVTM, CDR2 ANQGSEA. The CDR3 has 15 residues.

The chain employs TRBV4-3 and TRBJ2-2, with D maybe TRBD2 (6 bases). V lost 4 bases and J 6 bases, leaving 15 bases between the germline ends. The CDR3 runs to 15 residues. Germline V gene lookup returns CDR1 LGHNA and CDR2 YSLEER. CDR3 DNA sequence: TGCGCCAGCAGCCCTGGAGGGAGGAAGGCCGGGGAGCTGTTTTTT. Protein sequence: CASSPGGRKAGELFF.

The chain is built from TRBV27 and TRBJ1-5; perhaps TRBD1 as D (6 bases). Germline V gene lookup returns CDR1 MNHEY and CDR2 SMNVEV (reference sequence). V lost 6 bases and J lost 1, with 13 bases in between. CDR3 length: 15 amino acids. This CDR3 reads CASSRGDISNQPQHF. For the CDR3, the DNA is TGTGCCAGCAGCCGGGGGGACATAAGCAATCAGCCCCAGCATTTT.

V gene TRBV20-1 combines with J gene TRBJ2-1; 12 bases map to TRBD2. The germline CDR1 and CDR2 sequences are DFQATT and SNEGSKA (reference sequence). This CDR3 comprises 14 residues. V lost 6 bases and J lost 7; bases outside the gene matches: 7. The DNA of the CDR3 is TGCAGTGCCAAATCTAGCGGGAGGGGGAATGAGCAGTTCTTC. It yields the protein CSAKSSGRGNEQFF.

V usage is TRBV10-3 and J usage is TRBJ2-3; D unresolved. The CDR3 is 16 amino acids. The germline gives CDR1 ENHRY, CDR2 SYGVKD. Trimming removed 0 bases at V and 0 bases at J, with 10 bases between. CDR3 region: CAISESSVTSTDTQYF. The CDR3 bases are TGTGCCATCAGTGAGTCGAGTGTTACTAGCACAGATACGCAGTATTTT.

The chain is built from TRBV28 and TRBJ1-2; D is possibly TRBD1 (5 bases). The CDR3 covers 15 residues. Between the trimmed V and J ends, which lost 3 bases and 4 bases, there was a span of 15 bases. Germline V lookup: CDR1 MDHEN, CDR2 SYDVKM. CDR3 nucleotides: TGTGCCAGCAGTTTCGGGGGAACCACGGGCTATGGCTACACCTTC. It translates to CASSFGGTTGYGYTF.

The CDR3 sequence: CASSLSGLADYEQYF. Here the CDR3 DNA reads TGTGCCAGCAGTTTGTCGGGGCTAGCGGACTACGAGCAGTACTTC. The chain couples TRBV7-3 to TRBJ2-7, with TRBD2 matching over 7 bases. The CDR3 runs to 15 residues. The V gene end was trimmed by 6 bases and the J gene end by 3 bases; junction bases not matched to a gene: 11. Per germline, CDR1 SGHTA and CDR2 FQGTGA. The whole variable domain, filled in from reference TRBV7-3 and TRBJ2-7, reads GAGVSQTPSNKVTEKGKYVELRCDPISGHTALYWYRQSLGQGPEFLIYFQGTGAADDSGLPNDRFFAVRPEGSVSTLKIQRTERGDSAVYLCASSLSGLADYEQYFGPGTRLTVT.

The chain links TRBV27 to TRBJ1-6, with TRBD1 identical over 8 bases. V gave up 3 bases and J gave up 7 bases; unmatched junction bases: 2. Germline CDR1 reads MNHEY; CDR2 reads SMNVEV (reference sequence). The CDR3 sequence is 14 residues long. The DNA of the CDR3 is TGTGCCAGCAGTTTCGACAGGGGAAATTCACCCCTCCACTTT. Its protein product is CASSFDRGNSPLHF.

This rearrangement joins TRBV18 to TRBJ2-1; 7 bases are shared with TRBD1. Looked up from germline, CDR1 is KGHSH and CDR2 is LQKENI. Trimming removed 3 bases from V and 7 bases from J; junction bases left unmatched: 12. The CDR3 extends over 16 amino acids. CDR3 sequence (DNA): TGTGCCAGCTCACCTGGGAACAGGGGCCTCGGGAATGAGCAGTTCTTC. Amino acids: CASSPGNRGLGNEQFF.

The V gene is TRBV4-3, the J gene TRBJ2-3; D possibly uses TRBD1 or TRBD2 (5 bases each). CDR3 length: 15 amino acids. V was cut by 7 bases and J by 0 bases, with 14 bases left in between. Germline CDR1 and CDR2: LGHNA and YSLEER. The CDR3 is CASNQFGDSTDTQYF. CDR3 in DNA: TGCGCCAGCAACCAGTTCGGGGACAGCACAGATACGCAGTATTTT.

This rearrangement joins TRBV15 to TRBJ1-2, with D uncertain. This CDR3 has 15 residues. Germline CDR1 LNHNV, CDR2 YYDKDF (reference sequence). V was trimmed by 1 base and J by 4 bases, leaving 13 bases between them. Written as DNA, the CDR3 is TGTGCCACCAGCAGAGGAGGGTACGGACGCTATGGCTACACCTTC. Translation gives CATSRGGYGRYGYTF.

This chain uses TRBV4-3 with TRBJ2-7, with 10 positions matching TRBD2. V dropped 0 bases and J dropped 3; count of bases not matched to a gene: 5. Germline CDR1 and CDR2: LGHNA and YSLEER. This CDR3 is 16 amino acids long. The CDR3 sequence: CASSQDGTSGIYEQYF. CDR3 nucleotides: TGCGCCAGCAGCCAAGATGGTACTAGCGGGATCTACGAGCAGTACTTC.

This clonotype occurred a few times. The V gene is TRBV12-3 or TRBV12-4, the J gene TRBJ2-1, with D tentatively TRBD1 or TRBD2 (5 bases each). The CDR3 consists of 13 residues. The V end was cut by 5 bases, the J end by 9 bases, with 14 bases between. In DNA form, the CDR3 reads TGTGCCAGCAGTCTCGGCGGTGGGGGTGAGCAGTTCTTC. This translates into CASSLGGGGEQFF.

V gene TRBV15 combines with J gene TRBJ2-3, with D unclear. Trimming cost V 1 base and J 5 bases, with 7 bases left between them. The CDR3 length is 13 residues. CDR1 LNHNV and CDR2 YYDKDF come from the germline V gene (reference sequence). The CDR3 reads CATSRGGLDTQYF. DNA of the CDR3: TGTGCCACCAGCAGAGGAGGCCTAGATACGCAGTATTTT.

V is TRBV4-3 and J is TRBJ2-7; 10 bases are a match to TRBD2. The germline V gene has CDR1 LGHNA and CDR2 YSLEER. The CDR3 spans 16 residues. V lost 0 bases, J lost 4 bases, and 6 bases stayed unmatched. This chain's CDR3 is CASSQDGVAGGYEQYF. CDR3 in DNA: TGCGCCAGCAGCCAAGATGGAGTAGCGGGAGGTTACGAGCAGTACTTC.

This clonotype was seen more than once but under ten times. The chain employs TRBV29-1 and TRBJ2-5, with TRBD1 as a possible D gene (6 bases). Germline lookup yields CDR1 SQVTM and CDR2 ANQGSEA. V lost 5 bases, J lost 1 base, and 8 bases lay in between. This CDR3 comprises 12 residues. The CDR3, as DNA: TGCAGCGTTCGAGGGGGCCAAGAGACCCAGTACTTC. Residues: CSVRGGQETQYF.